Listed here are 10 T cell receptor beta chains from one sample, sequenced in a study of identical twins. Using its own MiXCR run on the 5' RACE reads, TCRdb lists one record per CDR3 protein. This table has about 430,000 distinct CDR3 sequences, 15% to 20% appearing once. Sequenced input: naive T cells sorted from blood. These receptors originate from a man aged 45-65 years in good health.

The chain couples TRBV7-3 to TRBJ2-3, with D unresolved. Between the trimmed V and J ends, which lost 1 base and 2 bases, there was a span of 7 bases. CDR1 is SGHTA, CDR2 FQGTGA, per germline. This CDR3 is built from 14 residues. The CDR3 DNA sequence: TGTGCCAGCAGCTTAAGCAGTGTCACAGATACGCAGTATTTT. It translates to CASSLSSVTDTQYF.

The chain couples TRBV15 to TRBJ1-1; D gene ambiguous. V dropped 3 bases and J dropped 2 bases, with 7 bases sitting between them. CDR1 LNHNV and CDR2 YYDKDF come from the germline V gene (reference sequence). This CDR3 has 13 amino acids. As DNA, the CDR3 is TGTGCCACCAGCAGCCCAGCAAACACTGAAGCTTTCTTT. Protein sequence: CATSSPANTEAFF.

This clonotype has ten or more counts. This chain connects TRBV10-3 to TRBJ2-1; TRBD2 aligns across 12 bases. This CDR3 has 14 residues. V shed 10 bases, J shed 5 bases, and the junction held 6 bases outside the gene matches. CDR1 is ENHRY, CDR2 SYGVKD, per germline. CDR3 sequence reads: CATTRLAGDNEQFF. The CDR3 bases are TGTGCCACCACCAGACTAGCGGGGGACAATGAGCAGTTCTTC.

This clonotype has just a few counts. For the CDR3, the DNA is TGTGCCAGCAGCTTGGCAGGGACCTTACAGCCCCAGCATTTT. This encodes CASSLAGTLQPQHF. The chain employs TRBV5-6 and TRBJ1-5; possible D gene TRBD1, 5 bases. Germline V lookup: CDR1 SGHDT, CDR2 YYEEEE. CDR3 length: 14 amino acids. Trimming stripped 0 bases from V and 7 bases from J, with 11 bases between.

This clonotype was seen a few times. The chain is built from TRBV3-1 and TRBJ2-7, with 9 bases matching TRBD2. This CDR3 region has 15 residues. The junction had 8 bases not matched to a gene; V was cut back by 3 bases and J by 5 bases. Germline assignment: CDR1 LGHDT and CDR2 YNNKEL (reference sequence). The CDR3 bases are TGTGCCAGCAGCCATATGGATAGCGGGAGCAACGAGCAGTACTTC. It specifies CASSHMDSGSNEQYF.

This clonotype was seen a handful of times. The J gene is TRBJ2-6, the V gene TRBV24-1, with D maybe TRBD2 (5 bases). Looked up from germline, CDR1 is KGHDR and CDR2 is SFDVKD. V lost 5 bases to trimming and J lost 2 bases, with 21 bases between them. CDR3 length equals 19 residues. The CDR3 spells CATSAEPRRGLAGANVLTF. CDR3 DNA sequence: TGTGCCACCAGTGCGGAGCCAAGAAGAGGGCTTGCTGGGGCCAACGTCCTGACTTTC.

In this sample, this clonotype turned up many times. The V and J genes are TRBV6-1 and TRBJ1-5, with a weak D call TRBD1 (5 bases). The V gene lost 6 bases and the J gene lost 0 bases, with 18 bases spanning the gap. Germline CDR1 MNHNS, CDR2 SASEGT. The CDR3 covers 17 residues. This CDR3 reads CASSLGPLGDSNQPQHF. The CDR3 region has the DNA TGTGCCAGCAGCCTGGGACCCCTTGGGGATAGCAATCAGCCCCAGCATTTT.

This clonotype was seen more than once but under ten times. The chain joins TRBV20-1 to TRBJ2-3, with D uncertain. The V and J ends lost 1 base and 0 bases respectively, with 5 bases between them. CDR1 and CDR2 from the germline V gene are DFQATT and SNEGSKA (reference sequence). The CDR3 sequence is 13 residues long. Here the CDR3 DNA reads TGCAGTGCTAGAGGGGTTAGCACAGATACGCAGTATTTT. It yields the protein CSARGVSTDTQYF.

This clonotype was found many times. The chain couples TRBV14 to TRBJ2-3, with D perhaps TRBD1 or TRBD2 (5 bases each). The CDR3 is 15 residues long. V was cut by 0 bases and J by 6 bases, with 13 bases left in between. The germline V gene encodes CDR1 SGHDN and CDR2 FVKESK. As DNA, the CDR3 is TGTGCCAGCAGCCAAGATCAATATTGGGGGGATACGCAGTATTTT. This sequence encodes CASSQDQYWGDTQYF.

This clonotype appeared a few times. The chain links TRBV10-3 to TRBJ2-1; D tentatively reads TRBD1 or TRBD2 (6 bases each). There are 15 residues in the CDR3. Deletions cut 4 bases from V and 2 bases from J, with 12 bases between. Germline V gene data show CDR1 as ENHRY and CDR2 as SYGVKD. The CDR3 nucleotides are TGTGCCATCAGTGGGGGGGACAAAGCCTACAATGAGCAGTTCTTC. Its protein is CAISGGDKAYNEQFF.